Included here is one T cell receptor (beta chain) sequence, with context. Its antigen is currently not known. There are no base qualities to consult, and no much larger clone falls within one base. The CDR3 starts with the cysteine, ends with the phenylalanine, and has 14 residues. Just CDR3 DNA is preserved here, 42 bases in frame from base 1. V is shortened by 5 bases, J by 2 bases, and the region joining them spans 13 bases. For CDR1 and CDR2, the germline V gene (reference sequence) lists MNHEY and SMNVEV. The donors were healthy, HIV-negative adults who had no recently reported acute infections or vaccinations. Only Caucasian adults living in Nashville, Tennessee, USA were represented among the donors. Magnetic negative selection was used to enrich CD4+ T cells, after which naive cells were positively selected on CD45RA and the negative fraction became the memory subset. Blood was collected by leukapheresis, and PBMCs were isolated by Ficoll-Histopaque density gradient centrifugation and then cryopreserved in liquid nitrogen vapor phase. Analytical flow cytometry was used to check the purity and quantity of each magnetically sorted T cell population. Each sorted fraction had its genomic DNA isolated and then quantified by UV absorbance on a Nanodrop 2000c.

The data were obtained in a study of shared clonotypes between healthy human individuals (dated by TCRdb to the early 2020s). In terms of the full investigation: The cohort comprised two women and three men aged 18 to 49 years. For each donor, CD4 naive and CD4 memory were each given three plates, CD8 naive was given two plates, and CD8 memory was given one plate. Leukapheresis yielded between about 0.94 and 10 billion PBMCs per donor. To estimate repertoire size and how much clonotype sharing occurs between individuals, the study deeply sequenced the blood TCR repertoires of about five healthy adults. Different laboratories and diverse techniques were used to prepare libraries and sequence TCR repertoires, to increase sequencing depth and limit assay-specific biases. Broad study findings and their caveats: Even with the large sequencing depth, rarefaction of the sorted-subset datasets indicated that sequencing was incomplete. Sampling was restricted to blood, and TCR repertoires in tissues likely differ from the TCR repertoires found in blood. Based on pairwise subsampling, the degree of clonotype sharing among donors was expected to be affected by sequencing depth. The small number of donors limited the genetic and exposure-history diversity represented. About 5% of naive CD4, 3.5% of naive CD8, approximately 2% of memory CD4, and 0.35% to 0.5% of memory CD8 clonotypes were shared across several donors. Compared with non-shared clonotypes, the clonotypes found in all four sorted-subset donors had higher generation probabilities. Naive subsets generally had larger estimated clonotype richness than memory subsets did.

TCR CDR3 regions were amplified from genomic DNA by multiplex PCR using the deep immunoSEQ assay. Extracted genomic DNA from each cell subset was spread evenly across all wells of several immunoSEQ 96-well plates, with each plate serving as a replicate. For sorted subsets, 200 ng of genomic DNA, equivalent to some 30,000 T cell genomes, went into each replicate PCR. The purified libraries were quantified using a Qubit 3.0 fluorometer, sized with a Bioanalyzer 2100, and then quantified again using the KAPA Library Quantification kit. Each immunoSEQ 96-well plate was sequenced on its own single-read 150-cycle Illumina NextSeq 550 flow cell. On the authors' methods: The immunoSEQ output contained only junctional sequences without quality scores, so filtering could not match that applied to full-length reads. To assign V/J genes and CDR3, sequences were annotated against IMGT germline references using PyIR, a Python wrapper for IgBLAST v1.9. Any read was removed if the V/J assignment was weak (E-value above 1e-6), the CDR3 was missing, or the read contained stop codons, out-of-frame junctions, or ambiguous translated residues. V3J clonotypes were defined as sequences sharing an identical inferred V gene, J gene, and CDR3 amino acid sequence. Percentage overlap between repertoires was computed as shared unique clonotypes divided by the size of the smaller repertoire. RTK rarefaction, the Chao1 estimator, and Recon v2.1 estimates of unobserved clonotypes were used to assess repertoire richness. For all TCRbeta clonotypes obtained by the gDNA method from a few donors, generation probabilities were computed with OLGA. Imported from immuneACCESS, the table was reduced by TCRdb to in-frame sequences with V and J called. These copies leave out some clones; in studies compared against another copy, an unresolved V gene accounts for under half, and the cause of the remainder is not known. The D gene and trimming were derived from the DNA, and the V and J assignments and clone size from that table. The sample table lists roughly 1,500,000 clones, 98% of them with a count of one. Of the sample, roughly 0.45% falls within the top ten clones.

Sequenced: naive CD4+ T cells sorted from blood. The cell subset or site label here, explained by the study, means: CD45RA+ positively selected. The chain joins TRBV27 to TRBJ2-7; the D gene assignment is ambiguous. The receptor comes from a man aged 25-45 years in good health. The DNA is TGTGCCAGCAGTATCAGTGCAACCCCCTACGAGCAGTACTTC. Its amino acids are CASSISATPYEQYF.